The 5 T cell receptor beta chains listed next were all sequenced from one sample in a study of T-cell reconstitution after alpha-beta-depleted transplantation in children. Unique molecular identifiers were used in preparing the TCRbeta library. TCRdb reprocessed the PCR reads via MiXCR and lists one record per CDR3 protein. The table has 450,000 to 500,000 distinct CDR3 sequences, around 13% seen once. The starting material was PBMCs from the stem cell graft donor, obtained from the stem cell graft. The source is a human donor who donated a stem cell graft to a child with combined immunodeficiency.

This clonotype was found many times. The chain links TRBV20-1 to TRBJ2-3; D is undetermined. V shed 5 bases and J shed 0 bases, with 12 bases lying between them. Per germline, CDR1 DFQATT and CDR2 SNEGSKA (reference sequence). This CDR3 has 14 amino acids. Here the CDR3 reads CSAYTDWSTDTQYF. CDR3 DNA sequence: TGCAGTGCTTACACAGACTGGAGCACAGATACGCAGTATTTT.

The V gene is TRBV11-1, the J gene TRBJ2-1; D gene ambiguous. Trimming removed 1 base from V and 0 bases from J, with 7 bases in between. This CDR3 has 15 amino acids. Germline loops: CDR1 SGHAT, CDR2 FQDESV (reference sequence). As DNA, the CDR3 is TGTGCCAGCAGCTTAGAGATCAGCTCCTACAATGAGCAGTTCTTC. This codes for CASSLEISSYNEQFF.

This sequence joins TRBV6-2 or TRBV6-3 and TRBJ2-1; a weak D match, TRBD2 (7 bases). V lost 2 bases and J lost 6, with 20 bases in between. This CDR3 has 17 residues. Germline CDR1 reads MNHEY; CDR2 reads SVGEGT. CDR3 amino acids: CASSYPIVAGAGNEQFF. CDR3 in DNA: TGTGCCAGCAGTTACCCTATTGTGGCGGGGGCGGGCAATGAGCAGTTCTTC.

This clonotype showed up just a few times. J is TRBJ2-4 and V is TRBV5-5; TRBD2 is a possible D gene (6 bases). CDR1 and CDR2 (germline): SGHKS, YYEKEE (reference sequence). The V end lost 1 base, the J end lost 15 bases, and 14 bases lay between the germline ends. The CDR3 has 12 amino acids. CDR3 sequence reads: CASSLMEGPPYF. DNA of the CDR3: TGTGCCAGCAGCTTGATGGAGGGTCCTCCGTACTTC. Together with reference TRBV5-5 and TRBJ2-4, the CDR3 gives the full variable domain: DAGVTQSPTHLIKTRGQQVTLRCSPISGHKSVSWYQQVLGQGPQFIFQYYEKEERGRGNFPDRFSARQFPNYSSELNVNALLLGDSALYLCASSLMEGPPYFGAGTRLSVL.

This clonotype has at least ten counts. The chain couples TRBV2 to TRBJ2-1; D unresolved. The CDR3 consists of 14 residues. The V and J ends lost 2 bases and 6 bases respectively, with 11 bases between them. Germline lookup yields CDR1 SNHLY and CDR2 FYNNEI. The CDR3 DNA reads TGTGCCAGCAGTGAAAGCCGGCTTGGCAATGAGCAGTTCTTC. Its protein product is CASSESRLGNEQFF.